A single sample gave rise to the 17 T cell receptor beta chains below, sequenced in a study of blood T cells in healthy people across ages. A second PCR of about 7 to 12 cycles used a sample-barcoded 5' primer and a J-beta primer mix. TCRdb re-derived calls from the 5' RACE reads in MiXCR, one entry per CDR3 protein. The table has about 1 million distinct CDR3 sequences, around 43% seen once. Sample: blood. The receptor set was obtained from a woman aged 60 to 75 in good health.

V usage is TRBV27 and J usage is TRBJ2-2; 8 bases are shared with TRBD1. J lost 7 bases, V lost 2 bases, and 3 bases had no gene match. The CDR3 contains 14 residues. CDR1 MNHEY and CDR2 SMNVEV come from the germline V gene (reference sequence). The CDR3 DNA is TGTGCCAGCAGTTTACCAGGGGGCAGCGGGGAGCTGTTTTTT. This translates into CASSLPGGSGELFF.

The rearrangement joins TRBV13 to TRBJ2-1; 7 nucleotides align to TRBD1. The junction had 2 bases not matched to a gene; V was cut back by 1 base and J by 8 bases. CDR1 is PRHDT, CDR2 FYEKMQ, per germline (reference sequence). The CDR3 covers 13 residues. CDR3: CASSLEGAYEQFF. CDR3 nucleotide sequence: TGTGCCAGCAGCTTAGAGGGGGCCTATGAGCAGTTCTTC.

This clonotype was picked up a small number of times. The V gene is TRBV29-1, the J gene TRBJ2-1, with 10 bases matching TRBD2. V was clipped by 1 base and J by 0 bases; unmatched bases: 9. Germline CDR1 SQVTM, CDR2 ANQGSEA. This CDR3 spans 18 amino acids. CDR3 bases: TGCAGCGTTGAAGGGGGGCTAGCGGGAGCCCCCTCCTACAATGAGCAGTTCTTC. Translated: CSVEGGLAGAPSYNEQFF.

This clonotype was observed once. V gene TRBV7-2 combines with J gene TRBJ2-1; D gene ambiguous. V dropped 0 bases and J dropped 6 bases, with 9 bases sitting between them. CDR3 length: 14 amino acids. The germline CDR1 and CDR2 sequences are SGHTA and FQGNSA. CDR3 DNA: TGTGCCAGCAGCTTAGCGCTCTCTGCCAATGAGCAGTTCTTC. This encodes CASSLALSANEQFF.

This chain links TRBV20-1 with TRBJ2-7, with D perhaps matching TRBD1 (6 bases). This CDR3 comprises 13 residues. CDR1 is DFQATT, CDR2 SNEGSKA, per germline (reference sequence). The V end was cut by 6 bases, the J end by 2 bases, with 14 bases between. This CDR3 is CSATRDTPYEQYF. DNA of the CDR3: TGCAGTGCCACCCGGGACACCCCCTACGAGCAGTACTTC.

This clonotype has only a few counts. The V call is TRBV20-1, the J call TRBJ1-5, with D possibly being TRBD1 (5 bases). With 1 base removed from V and 6 bases from J, the gap between germline ends came to 13 bases. The germline V gene encodes CDR1 DFQATT and CDR2 SNEGSKA (reference sequence). The CDR3 length is 14 residues. The CDR3 protein is CSARARGSGQPQHF. The CDR3 coding sequence is TGCAGTGCTAGAGCTAGGGGATCGGGTCAGCCCCAGCATTTT.

At least ten counts were recorded for this clonotype. The chain is built from TRBV7-2 and TRBJ2-5, with 8 bases aligning to TRBD2. V gave up 1 base and J gave up 5 bases; unmatched junction bases: 6. Per the germline V gene, CDR1 is SGHTA and CDR2 is FQGNSA. The CDR3 runs to 15 residues. CDR3 amino acids: CASSLDGRETETQYF. CDR3 bases: TGTGCCAGCAGCTTAGACGGGAGGGAGACGGAGACCCAGTACTTC. Drawing the rest from reference TRBV7-2 and TRBJ2-5, the complete variable domain is GAGVSQSPSNKVTEKGKDVELRCDPISGHTALYWYRQSLGQGLEFLIYFQGNSAPDKSGLPSDRFSAERTGGSVSTLTIQRTQQEDSAVYLCASSLDGRETETQYFGPGTRLLVL.

This clonotype was recorded a few times. The rearrangement uses TRBV10-3 and TRBJ2-7; D is tentatively TRBD1 or TRBD2 (8 bases each). CDR3 length: 17 residues. V was clipped by 7 bases and J by 1 base, with 23 bases between them. Looked up from germline, CDR1 is ENHRY and CDR2 is SYGVKD. The CDR3 protein is CAIKGGTGLAASYEQYF. The CDR3 nucleotides are TGTGCCATCAAGGGGGGGACAGGACTAGCTGCATCCTACGAGCAGTACTTC.

The chain employs TRBV20-1 and TRBJ2-2; the match to TRBD2 covers 9 bases. J lost 4 bases, V lost 0 bases, and 3 bases had no gene match. This CDR3 has 15 amino acids. The germline V gene encodes CDR1 DFQATT and CDR2 SNEGSKA (reference sequence). As DNA, the CDR3 is TGCAGTGCTAGAGATATAGCGGGAGTCACCGGGGAGCTGTTTTTT. Protein: CSARDIAGVTGELFF.

The chain uses TRBV6-1 and TRBJ2-1; 11 nucleotides agree with TRBD2. Germline V gene sequence: CDR1 MNHNS, CDR2 SASEGT. V was pared by 4 bases and J by 5 bases, with 7 bases of the junction left unmatched. The CDR3 runs 16 residues. CDR3 DNA sequence: TGTGCCAGCAGTGGATTACTAGCGGGAGCCAACAATGAGCAGTTCTTC. It specifies CASSGLLAGANNEQFF.

On this clonotype: A much larger clone differs from this one at a single base, so this may be a read error. The chain joins TRBV29-1 to TRBJ2-3, with 8 positions matching TRBD1. The CDR3 runs 14 residues. CDR1 and CDR2 from the germline V gene are SQVTM and ANQGSEA. For the CDR3, the DNA is TGCAGCGTTGATAAGACAGGGGCAACAGAGACGCAGTATTTT. It yields the protein CSVDKTGATETQYF.

This chain connects TRBV29-1 to TRBJ2-7; 9 bases align to TRBD1. Per the germline V gene, CDR1 is SQVTM and CDR2 is ANQGSEA. V was pared by 6 bases and J by 6 bases, with 9 bases of the junction left unmatched. This CDR3 is 13 amino acids long. The CDR3 nucleotides are TGCAGCGTCCGAGGGGACAGGGCGGGCGAGCAGTACTTC. It encodes CSVRGDRAGEQYF.

This clonotype was detected only once. The V gene is TRBV6-1, the J gene TRBJ2-1; 9 bases line up with TRBD2. The CDR3 has 15 amino acids. J gave up 9 bases and V 1 base, and 7 bases lay outside the gene matches. Germline V gene lookup returns CDR1 MNHNS and CDR2 SASEGT. The CDR3 is CASSEGASGVVEQFF. DNA of the CDR3: TGTGCCAGCAGTGAAGGGGCTAGCGGGGTTGTTGAGCAGTTCTTC.

The chain employs TRBV20-1 and TRBJ1-5, with a possible D match to TRBD1 (6 bases). CDR3 length: 15 amino acids. The germline CDR1 and CDR2 sequences are DFQATT and SNEGSKA (reference sequence). The germline V and J ends were trimmed by 6 bases and 0 bases, with 15 bases remaining between them. CDR3 sequence reads: CSATREGDSNQPQHF. DNA for the CDR3: TGCAGTGCAACCCGTGAGGGGGATAGCAATCAGCCCCAGCATTTT.

This chain uses TRBV20-1 with TRBJ2-5; D is possibly TRBD2 (6 bases). The length of the CDR3 is 16 residues. The V and J ends lost 6 bases and 2 bases respectively, with 22 bases between them. CDR1 and CDR2 from the germline V gene are DFQATT and SNEGSKA (reference sequence). CDR3 residues: CSARPLAWNPQETQYF. CDR3 sequence (DNA): TGCAGTGCACGCCCACTAGCATGGAACCCTCAAGAGACCCAGTACTTC.

The J gene is TRBJ2-1, the V gene TRBV9; D is possibly TRBD2 (6 bases). Germline V gene lookup returns CDR1 SGDLS and CDR2 YYNGEE. V lost 6 bases to trimming and J lost 6 bases, with 16 bases between them. This CDR3 has 14 residues. CDR3 nucleotide sequence: TGTGCCAGCACCCCAGGAGGGGCCCCCAATGAGCAGTTCTTC. Residues: CASTPGGAPNEQFF.

This clonotype was detected a few times. The chain carries TRBV29-1 and TRBJ2-1, with no clear D. With 8 bases removed from V and 0 bases from J, the gap between germline ends came to 8 bases. CDR3 length: 12 amino acids. Germline assignment: CDR1 SQVTM and CDR2 ANQGSEA. The CDR3 DNA reads TGCAGCATTAGGAGCTCCTACAATGAGCAGTTCTTC. This sequence encodes CSIRSSYNEQFF.